The 17 T cell receptor beta chains below come from one sample, sequenced in a study of OX40 agonist ivuxolimab in advanced cancers. Clones were read by immunoSEQ multiplex PCR, and TCRdb kept only the in-frame ones, dropping some. The sample includes just over 45,000 clones, about 94% of them seen just once. Sequenced here: CD4+ or CD8+ T cells sorted from blood, sampled in a trial of the OX40 agonist ivuxolimab. The source of these receptors is an adult with an advanced solid tumor such as melanoma, head and neck, liver or kidney cancer.

The chain recombines TRBV5-5 with TRBJ2-7, with D possibly TRBD2 on 5 matching bases. The CDR3 has 15 residues. The germline CDR1 and CDR2 sequences are SGHKS and YYEKEE (reference sequence). V gave up 1 base and J gave up 5 bases, with 16 bases separating them. The DNA for the CDR3 is TGTGCCAGCAGCTTGCAAACTCGGACTGCCCACGAGCAGTACTTC. Protein sequence: CASSLQTRTAHEQYF.

This chain joins TRBV27 and TRBJ1-1; TRBD1 is a possible D gene (6 bases). The CDR3 consists of 14 residues. V was shortened by 6 bases and J by 0 bases, with 11 bases between the two germline ends. Germline V CDR1 and CDR2: MNHEY, SMNVEV (reference sequence). CDR3 sequence reads: CASRTGPLNTEAFF. The CDR3 DNA reads as TGTGCCAGCAGGACAGGACCCCTGAACACTGAAGCTTTCTTT.

In its sample, this clone was seen a few times. The rearrangement links TRBV19 to TRBJ1-1; D may be TRBD1 (6 bases). CDR1 and CDR2 (germline): LNHDA, SQIVND (reference sequence). The CDR3 covers 14 residues. Trimming left V 8 bases short and J 8 bases short, with 21 bases between. The DNA of the CDR3 is TGTGCCAGTGTCAACAGGGCTGGAGGACTCGAAGCTTTCTTT. This encodes CASVNRAGGLEAFF.

The chain recombines TRBV4-3 with TRBJ2-3, with no clear D. V lost 0 bases and J lost 2, with 6 bases in between. CDR3 size: 14 residues. Germline V CDR1 and CDR2: LGHNA, YSLEER. The CDR3 nucleotides are TGCGCCAGCAGCCAAGAGGGTTTCACAGATACGCAGTATTTT. As protein: CASSQEGFTDTQYF.

The chain couples TRBV5-6 to TRBJ2-7, with TRBD1 matching over 9 bases. CDR3 length equals 14 residues. CDR1 and CDR2 (germline): SGHDT, YYEEEE. The trim removed 4 bases at V and 4 bases at J, leaving 6 bases unmatched. This CDR3 is CASSNGQGLYEQYF. CDR3 nucleotide sequence: TGTGCCAGCAGCAACGGACAGGGGTTATACGAGCAGTACTTC. The full variable domain, with the rest looked up from reference TRBV5-6 and TRBJ2-7, is DAGVTQSPTHLIKTRGQQVTLRCSPKSGHDTVSWYQQALGQGPQFIFQYYEEEERQRGNFPDRFSGHQFPNYSSELNVNALLLGDSALYLCASSNGQGLYEQYFGPGTRLTVT.

The rearrangement joins TRBV9 to TRBJ1-1; D gene unclear. The CDR3 contains 16 residues. CDR1 is SGDLS and CDR2 is YYNGEE in the germline V gene. The V end was cut by 0 bases, the J end by 1 base, with 13 bases between. CDR3 sequence (DNA): TGTGCCAGCAGCGTAGTCGATTTTGGGCGGAACACTGAAGCTTTCTTT. Translation: CASSVVDFGRNTEAFF.

In its sample, this clone was seen once. This chain joins TRBV7-9 and TRBJ2-3; D gene uncertain. The germline V gene has CDR1 SEHNR and CDR2 FQNEAQ (reference sequence). V was trimmed by 1 base and J by 6 bases, leaving 2 bases between them. The CDR3 is 11 residues long. CDR3 nucleotide sequence: TGTGCCAGCAGCTTAGTGGATACGCAGTATTTT. This sequence encodes CASSLVDTQYF. Drawing the rest from reference TRBV7-9 and TRBJ2-3, the complete variable domain is DTGVSQNPRHKITKRGQNVTFRCDPISEHNRLYWYRQTLGQGPEFLTYFQNEAQLEKSRLLSDRFSAERPKGSFSTLEIQRTEQGDSAMYLCASSLVDTQYFGPGTRLTVL.

This clone has a single count. The chain uses TRBV9 and TRBJ2-1; weak D call: TRBD1 (5 bases). The CDR3 totals 14 residues. V lost 1 base to trimming and J lost 2 bases, with 7 bases between them. CDR1 is SGDLS, CDR2 YYNGEE, per germline. CDR3 coding DNA: TGTGCCAGCAGCGTACAGGGAACCTACAATGAGCAGTTCTTC. Translation: CASSVQGTYNEQFF. The full variable domain, its missing parts supplied by reference TRBV9 and TRBJ2-1, is DSGVTQTPKHLITATGQRVTLRCSPRSGDLSVYWYQQSLDQGLQFLIQYYNGEERAKGNILERFSAQQFPDLHSELNLSSLELGDSALYFCASSVQGTYNEQFFGPGTRLTVL.

This chain links TRBV30 with TRBJ1-5, with 11 bases fitting TRBD1. In germline, CDR1 is GTSNPN, CDR2 SVGIG (reference sequence). This CDR3 has 13 amino acids. The J segment lost 10 bases and the V segment lost 2 bases, leaving 4 bases of the junction unmatched. As DNA, the CDR3 is TGTGCCTGGAGTCGGACAGGGGGCGACCCCCAGCATTTT. It is translated as CAWSRTGGDPQHF.

The chain joins TRBV19 to TRBJ2-3; D perhaps matches TRBD1 (5 bases). Germline V gene lookup returns CDR1 LNHDA and CDR2 SQIVND (reference sequence). Trimming removed 5 bases from V and 6 bases from J, with 9 bases in between. The CDR3 totals 12 residues. CDR3 in DNA: TGTGCCAGTAGTGTGTCAGGGGATACGCAGTATTTT. Translating gives CASSVSGDTQYF.

A single count supports this clone. The chain uses TRBV28 and TRBJ2-3; D might be TRBD1 (5 bases). The germline V and J ends were trimmed by 3 bases and 5 bases, with 12 bases remaining between them. Germline V gene data show CDR1 as MDHEN and CDR2 as SYDVKM. CDR3 length equals 14 residues. In DNA, the CDR3 is TGTGCCAGCAGTTTGGAACAGGTCGGAGATACGCAGTATTTT. Translated: CASSLEQVGDTQYF. Looking up the rest from reference TRBV28 and TRBJ2-3 gives the full variable domain: DVKVTQSSRYLVKRTGEKVFLECVQDMDHENMFWYRQDPGLGLRLIYFSYDVKMKEKGDIPEGYSVSREKKERFSLILESASTNQTSMYLCASSLEQVGDTQYFGPGTRLTVL.

The chain couples TRBV10-3 to TRBJ2-5; TRBD2 aligns across 10 bases. This CDR3 region has 12 residues. J gave up 13 bases and V 7 bases, and 9 bases lay outside the gene matches. Germline CDR1 reads ENHRY; CDR2 reads SYGVKD. The chain's CDR3 is CAITTSGYEWYF. The CDR3 bases are TGTGCCATCACGACTAGCGGGTATGAATGGTACTTC.

The V gene is TRBV9, the J gene TRBJ1-2, with 8 bases fitting TRBD1. J lost 2 bases, V lost 6 bases, and 3 bases had no gene match. This CDR3 has 13 amino acids. Germline loops: CDR1 SGDLS, CDR2 YYNGEE. Written as DNA, the CDR3 is TGTGCCAGCACGAGACAGGGGAACTATGGCTACACCTTC. Translating it yields CASTRQGNYGYTF.

The chain employs TRBV4-3 and TRBJ2-5; 11 bases match TRBD2. Germline assignment: CDR1 LGHNA and CDR2 YSLEER. The CDR3 spans 15 residues. Germline trimming cut 3 bases from V and 2 bases from J; bases unmatched to any gene: 2. The DNA for the CDR3 is TGCGCCAGCAGCCAGGGACTAGCGGAACAAGAGACCCAGTACTTC. Translating gives CASSQGLAEQETQYF.

This chain uses TRBV20-1 with TRBJ2-5; 8 positions match TRBD1. TRBJ2-7 matches the DNA end more closely, so the J call is doubtful. The CDR3 runs 11 residues. Looked up from germline, CDR1 is DFQATT and CDR2 is SNEGSKA (reference sequence). The CDR3 is CSADRGHEQYF. CDR3 nucleotides: TGCAGTGCCGACAGGGGCCACGAGCAGTACTTC.

The rearrangement joins TRBV4-3 to TRBJ1-2; 7 bases align to TRBD1. With 1 base clipped from V and 2 bases from J, the junction kept 4 bases outside the gene matches. The CDR3 loop spans 15 amino acids. Germline CDR1 reads LGHNA; CDR2 reads YSLEER. CDR3 DNA: TGCGCCAGCAGCCAAGCTGCGACAGGGAACTATGGCTACACCTTC. This codes for CASSQAATGNYGYTF.

The rearrangement uses TRBV7-3 and TRBJ2-3; 7 bases are a match to TRBD2. V shed 2 bases and J 0 bases; nucleotides not matched to a gene: 11. This CDR3 spans 18 amino acids. The germline V gene encodes CDR1 SGHTA and CDR2 FQGTGA. CDR3 nucleotide sequence: TGTGCCAGCAGCTTAGTCCCCGTCGCTAGCGGTAGCACAGATACGCAGTATTTT. Translating gives CASSLVPVASGSTDTQYF.